One and the same sample provided the 26 T cell receptor beta chains below, sequenced in a study of response to subunit inactivated influenza vaccine. TCRdb recomputed calls from the RT-PCR reads with MiXCR, one row per CDR3 protein. The repertoire holds more than 700,000 distinct CDR3 sequences, with around 20% as singletons. Here the sequenced sample was PBMCs from blood, taken around 5 days after vaccination. The receptors here all came from a man aged 45-65 years who received an inactivated influenza vaccine.

This clonotype occurred a few times. V usage is TRBV6-1 and J usage is TRBJ2-7; TRBD2 might be the D (6 bases). The V end was cut by 5 bases, the J end by 9 bases, with 23 bases between. The CDR3 is 15 residues long. Germline CDR1 reads MNHNS; CDR2 reads SASEGT. The CDR3 spells CASSPRDGGAWGQYF. CDR3 nucleotides: TGTGCCAGCAGTCCCCGGGACGGAGGGGCCTGGGGGCAGTACTTC.

The rearrangement joins TRBV7-9 to TRBJ2-3; TRBD2 agrees at 12 bases. V shed 3 bases and J 4 bases; nucleotides not matched to a gene: 2. Germline assignment: CDR1 SEHNR and CDR2 FQNEAQ (reference sequence). The CDR3 consists of 15 residues. CDR3 residues: CASSFLAGGPDTQYF. CDR3 coding DNA: TGTGCCAGCAGCTTCCTAGCGGGGGGGCCAGATACGCAGTATTTT.

In its sample, this clonotype was seen a few times. This chain joins TRBV4-1 and TRBJ2-1, with TRBD1 as a possible D gene (5 bases). Trimming cost V 4 bases and J 1 base, with 17 bases left between them. The CDR3 is 17 amino acids. CDR1 and CDR2 from the germline V gene are MGHRA and YSYEKL. Written as DNA, the CDR3 is TGCGCCAGCAGCCCAGGAGACAGTTATAGGTCCTACAATGAGCAGTTCTTC. Amino acids: CASSPGDSYRSYNEQFF.

The rearrangement uses TRBV20-1 and TRBJ2-3, with a weak D call TRBD1 (5 bases). The CDR3 length is 14 residues. V was clipped by 6 bases and J by 2 bases, with 15 bases between them. Germline values: CDR1 DFQATT, CDR2 SNEGSKA (reference sequence). The CDR3: CSAVYRGATDTQYF. The CDR3 coding sequence is TGCAGTGCCGTGTATCGTGGGGCCACAGATACGCAGTATTTT.

The chain employs TRBV5-8 and TRBJ2-7, with 8 bases aligning to TRBD2. Germline-derived CDR1 and CDR2 are SGHTS and YDEGEE. This CDR3 comprises 17 residues. The trim removed 0 bases at V and 2 bases at J, leaving 10 bases unmatched. Here the CDR3 DNA reads TGTGCCAGCAGCTTGGGCAACTGGCGGGGGGATCCCTACGAGCAGTACTTC. This translates into CASSLGNWRGDPYEQYF.

The J gene is TRBJ1-5, the V gene TRBV4-3; TRBD1 is a possible D gene (5 bases). From germline, CDR1 is LGHNA and CDR2 YSLEER. The V gene lost 0 bases and the J gene lost 1 base, with 13 bases spanning the gap. The CDR3 is 17 residues long. The CDR3 here is CASSQDYGDFSNQPQHF. CDR3 coding DNA: TGCGCCAGCAGCCAAGATTATGGGGACTTCAGCAATCAGCCCCAGCATTTT.

This clonotype was found many times. The chain combines TRBV29-1 with TRBJ1-1; D might be TRBD1 (5 bases). The CDR3 is 15 amino acids. Germline V gene data show CDR1 as SQVTM and CDR2 as ANQGSEA. V dropped 5 bases and J dropped 6 bases, with 22 bases sitting between them. CDR3 amino acids: CSVSAFRDRRPEAFF. The DNA of the CDR3 is TGCAGCGTTTCCGCCTTCCGGGACCGTCGACCTGAAGCTTTCTTT.

The V gene is TRBV5-6, the J gene TRBJ2-7; TRBD1 matches 7 bases. Unmatched junction bases numbered 6, after V lost 3 bases and J lost 6 bases. Germline CDR1 reads SGHDT; CDR2 reads YYEEEE. This CDR3 has 13 amino acids. The CDR3 sequence is CASSSRQGSEQYF. The CDR3 region has the DNA TGTGCCAGCAGCTCCAGACAGGGTTCCGAGCAGTACTTC.

This clonotype was picked up a small number of times. The chain recombines TRBV5-1 with TRBJ2-5; D might be TRBD1 or TRBD2, each matching 5 bases. The CDR3 sequence is 15 residues long. From germline, CDR1 is SGHRS and CDR2 YFSETQ. Trimming stripped 0 bases from V and 1 base from J, with 10 bases between. The chain's CDR3 is CASSLEQGRQETQYF. CDR3 bases: TGCGCCAGCAGCTTGGAGCAGGGACGCCAAGAGACCCAGTACTTC.

This clonotype was seen only a few times. The V and J genes are TRBV2 and TRBJ2-3; TRBD1 agrees at 8 bases. The CDR3 runs 15 residues. The germline V gene has CDR1 SNHLY and CDR2 FYNNEI. Trimming cost V 6 bases and J 1 base; bases outside gene matches: 6. The CDR3 is CASRVRGRGTDTQYF. The CDR3 DNA sequence: TGTGCCAGCAGAGTCAGGGGGCGCGGCACAGATACGCAGTATTTT. Together with reference TRBV2 and TRBJ2-3, the CDR3 gives the full variable domain: EPEVTQTPSHQVTQMGQEVILRCVPISNHLYFYWYRQILGQKVEFLVSFYNNEISEKSEIFDDQFSVERPDGSNFTLKIRSTKLEDSAMYFCASRVRGRGTDTQYFGPGTRLTVL.

The J gene is TRBJ1-3, the V gene TRBV12-3 or TRBV12-4; a possible D gene is TRBD1 (6 bases). Trimming removed 6 bases at V and 4 bases at J, with 16 bases between. The CDR3 has 15 amino acids. As DNA, the CDR3 is TGTGCCAGCAGCCCAACAGGGCCAATAGGAAACACCATATATTTT. This encodes CASSPTGPIGNTIYF.

CDR3 nucleotides: TGTGCCAGCAGCCCACGATGGGATTCACCCCTCCACTTT. This sequence encodes CASSPRWDSPLHF. The chain uses TRBV3-1 and TRBJ1-6; D remains unclear. This CDR3 region has 13 residues. Germline loops: CDR1 LGHDT, CDR2 YNNKEL (reference sequence). Trimming left V 4 bases short and J 8 bases short, with 9 bases between.

This clonotype was seen more than once but under ten times. CDR3 in DNA: TGTGCCAGCAGCCCCCCCAGGGGAAGAGGCACAGATACGCAGTATTTT. Residues: CASSPPRGRGTDTQYF. This rearrangement joins TRBV7-2 to TRBJ2-3; maybe TRBD1 (6 bases). Trimming cost V 5 bases and J 1 base, with 16 bases left between them. The CDR3 extends over 16 amino acids. Germline loops: CDR1 SGHTA, CDR2 FQGNSA.

This clonotype was counted many times. The chain is built from TRBV5-1 and TRBJ2-5; possibly TRBD2 for D (5 bases). V was pared by 0 bases and J by 1 base, with 10 bases between. This CDR3 is built from 15 residues. Germline V gene sequence: CDR1 SGHRS, CDR2 YFSETQ. This CDR3 reads CASSLGAAVQETQYF. The DNA of the CDR3 is TGCGCCAGCAGCTTGGGGGCAGCGGTCCAAGAGACCCAGTACTTC.

This clonotype was counted only a few times. This chain connects TRBV24-1 to TRBJ2-5, with a tentative D call TRBD2 (7 bases). CDR3 length: 16 amino acids. Germline CDR1 reads KGHDR; CDR2 reads SFDVKD. Trimming took 0 bases from V and 5 from J, leaving 15 bases between them. CDR3 nucleotides: TGTGCCACCAGTGATTTGGGCAGGGGAGGGCAGGAGACCCAGTACTTC. Its translation is CATSDLGRGGQETQYF.

The table lists this clonotype with a few counts. CDR3 nucleotide sequence: TGTGCCATCAGTGACGGGACAGGCGAGCAGTACTTC. Its translation: CAISDGTGEQYF. The chain recombines TRBV10-3 with TRBJ2-7; 8 nucleotides agree with TRBD1. This CDR3 spans 12 amino acids. CDR1 and CDR2 from the germline V gene are ENHRY and SYGVKD. The junction had 1 base not matched to a gene; V was cut back by 3 bases and J by 6 bases.

V and J are TRBV20-1 and TRBJ2-1, with 8 bases aligning to TRBD1. The CDR3 covers 15 residues. V gave up 5 bases and J gave up 0 bases; unmatched junction bases: 6. CDR1 is DFQATT, CDR2 SNEGSKA, per germline (reference sequence). The CDR3 DNA reads TGCAGTGCTGGGGACAGGATCTACTCCTACAATGAGCAGTTCTTC. Its protein is CSAGDRIYSYNEQFF.

Here the CDR3 DNA reads TGTGCCAGCAGTTACTCGATTCTAGCGGGGGGATACGAGCAGTACTTC. It encodes CASSYSILAGGYEQYF. V and J are TRBV6-5 and TRBJ2-7; the match to TRBD2 covers 11 bases. Per the germline V gene, CDR1 is MNHEY and CDR2 is SVGAGI. Unmatched junction bases numbered 5, after V lost 0 bases and J lost 4 bases. The CDR3 covers 16 residues.

V gene TRBV7-9 combines with J gene TRBJ1-2; D gene ambiguous. CDR1 and CDR2 (germline): SEHNR, FQNEAQ (reference sequence). Trimming took 5 bases from V and 6 from J, leaving 13 bases between them. The CDR3 runs to 13 residues. The CDR3 loop is CASSARTGNGYTF. The CDR3 nucleotides read TGTGCCAGCAGCGCCCGGACCGGTAATGGCTACACCTTC.

DNA of the CDR3: TGCGCCAGCAGCCAGGGGGGAGGTTATAACTATGGCTACACCTTC. It codes for CASSQGGGYNYGYTF. The rearrangement links TRBV4-3 to TRBJ1-2; maybe TRBD1 (5 bases). Germline V gene lookup returns CDR1 LGHNA and CDR2 YSLEER. V was clipped by 3 bases and J by 1 base, with 12 bases between them. The CDR3 is 15 residues long.

Only a few counts were recorded for this clonotype. The V gene is TRBV4-3, the J gene TRBJ2-7; D remains unclear. CDR3 length equals 14 residues. V lost 3 bases and J 7 bases, leaving 16 bases between the germline ends. Germline CDR1 and CDR2: LGHNA and YSLEER. The CDR3 loop is CASSHRDIDTEQYF. DNA for the CDR3: TGCGCCAGCAGCCATAGAGACATAGATACTGAGCAGTACTTC.

In its sample, this clonotype was seen once. This may come from a read error, since a much larger clone is one base off. The rearrangement joins TRBV5-5 to TRBJ1-4; D may be TRBD1 (5 bases). The CDR3 consists of 15 residues. Germline V gene data show CDR1 as SGHKS and CDR2 as YYEKEE (reference sequence). The DNA for the CDR3 is TGTGCCAGCAGCTTGGTAGCAGGGAGAGGAGAAAAACTGCTTTTT. Translated, it gives CASSLVAGRGEKLLF. The full variable domain, rest sourced from reference TRBV5-5 and TRBJ1-4, is DAGVTQSPTHLIKTRGQQVTLRCSPISGHKSVSWYQQVLGQGPQFIFQYYEKEERGRGNFPDRFSARQFPNYSSELNVNALLLGDSALYLCASSLVAGRGEKLLFGSGTQLSVL.

The chain links TRBV7-2 to TRBJ2-1; possibly TRBD1 for D (6 bases). Per the germline V gene, CDR1 is SGHTA and CDR2 is FQGNSA. This CDR3 contains 14 residues. Trimming removed 5 bases at V and 2 bases at J, with 10 bases between. CDR3 coding DNA: TGTGCCAGCAGCGCCCGGGACACCTACAATGAGCAGTTCTTC. Encoded protein: CASSARDTYNEQFF.

The chain has TRBV5-1 and TRBJ1-3, with D unclear. Deletions cut 0 bases from V and 0 bases from J, with 10 bases between. The CDR3 spans 16 residues. CDR1 SGHRS and CDR2 YFSETQ come from the germline V gene. Here the CDR3 reads CASSLDALHSGNTIYF. The CDR3 region has the DNA TGCGCCAGCAGCTTGGATGCGCTTCACTCTGGAAACACCATATATTTT.

This clonotype was detected only a few times. This chain links TRBV20-1 with TRBJ2-7; D unresolved. Germline V lookup: CDR1 DFQATT, CDR2 SNEGSKA (reference sequence). Trimming pared 2 bases from V and 6 bases from J, leaving 11 bases between. This CDR3 is built from 12 residues. The CDR3, as DNA: TGCAGTGCTAGACCTTCGACCCGCGAGCAGTACTTC. Translated: CSARPSTREQYF.

The gene calls are TRBV7-2 and TRBJ1-2; D may be TRBD1 (6 bases). V was pared by 3 bases and J by 5 bases, with 13 bases between. This CDR3 spans 14 amino acids. The germline V gene encodes CDR1 SGHTA and CDR2 FQGNSA. The CDR3 sequence: CASSFHDRSYGYTF. DNA for the CDR3: TGTGCCAGCAGCTTTCACGACAGGTCTTATGGCTACACCTTC. The complete variable domain, with remaining parts taken from reference TRBV7-2 and TRBJ1-2, reads GAGVSQSPSNKVTEKGKDVELRCDPISGHTALYWYRQSLGQGLEFLIYFQGNSAPDKSGLPSDRFSAERTGGSVSTLTIQRTQQEDSAVYLCASSFHDRSYGYTFGSGTRLTVV.